This TCR beta chain is from a study of regulatory T cells in long-lasting Graves disease. Study-wide results and caveats: Compared with new cases, persistent Graves' patients showed reduced TCR diversity.

In the case of this clonotype: The antigen remains unidentified.

The CDR3 totals 15 residues. The ends lost 3 bases at V and 5 bases at J; junction bases unmatched: 8. CDR1 is SGDLS, CDR2 YYNGEE, per germline. Time point meaning: newly diagnosed GD, antithyroid drugs for less than 3 months. Isolated PBMC RNA provided the starting material for the TCR library. iRepertoire HTBI primers and Arm-PCR of CDR3 regions built TCR beta libraries. Each CDR3 protein gets one entry after TCRdb re-called the multiplex PCR reads with MiXCR. The profile shows 410,000 or so distinct CDR3 sequences, 14% to 15% of them singletons. These data were also reused for a study on T cells in Graves' hyperthyroidism and ophthalmopathy. This second study says: Clinical symptoms, serum thyroxine and TRAb, thyroid ultrasound and orbital computed tomography were used for the diagnoses.

The specimen comprised peripheral blood mononuclear cells (PBMCs), sampled at new diagnosis, from a patient treated with antithyroid drugs. The J gene is TRBJ2-1, the V gene TRBV9, with 7 bases aligning to TRBD2. The TCR was taken from a woman aged 25-40 years with Graves disease. CDR3 sequence reads: CASSAPPGRHNEQFF. The CDR3, as DNA: TGTGCCAGCAGCGCCCCCCCCGGGAGGCACAATGAGCAGTTCTTC. The full variable domain, rest sourced from reference TRBV9 and TRBJ2-1, is DSGVTQTPKHLITATGQRVTLRCSPRSGDLSVYWYQQSLDQGLQFLIQYYNGEERAKGNILERFSAQQFPDLHSELNLSSLELGDSALYFCASSAPPGRHNEQFFGPGTRLTVL.